The source of this TCR beta chain is a study of human T cells and chemical hapten exposure. Background on the study: After 6 days, upper back 0.01% DPC patch tests were scored. Study-level points and caveats: The presence of alopecia in the donors means their immune response may differ from healthy people's.

What the library attached to individual cDNA molecules were unique molecular identifiers. MiXCR, applied by TCRdb to the RACE reads, yields one record per CDR3 protein. The sample gives about 84,000 distinct CDR3 sequences, roughly a tenth of which show up once; 4.5% to 5% is in the top ten. The germline V gene encodes CDR1 MNHNS and CDR2 SASEGT. CDR3 length equals 13 residues. V dropped 4 bases and J dropped 4 bases, with 10 bases sitting between them. Time point given: patch test 2, 6 weeks after DPC sensitization. The treatment is: therapeutic diphenylcyclopropenone sensitization with weekly scalp DPC. A remark on this clonotype: No antigen is known for it.

The source is a woman in her forties or fifties with alopecia areata. Some clones in this sample may be carry-over from other donors' samples. The chain combines TRBV6-1 with TRBJ1-1; TRBD1 might be the D (6 bases). Sequenced material: whole blood, taken in connection with sensitization to the hapten diphenylcyclopropenone (DPC). This CDR3 is CASSADRSTEAFF. Here the CDR3 DNA reads TGTGCCAGCAGTGCCGACAGGTCCACTGAAGCTTTCTTT.